These 19 T cell receptor beta chains originate from one sample sequenced in a study of T cell responses to AZD1222 COVID-19 vaccine. Generated by immunoSEQ multiplex PCR, the TCRdb table keeps only in-frame clones and is missing some. The repertoire consists of 150,000 or so clones, with approximately 94% occurring once and the leading ten covering 0.64%. The source material was peripheral blood, sampled on day 0 of AZD1222 vaccination. The receptors here all came from an adult in good health.

The rearrangement links TRBV28 to TRBJ1-2; the D gene is possibly TRBD1 (5 bases). The CDR3 spans 14 residues. V was trimmed by 6 bases and J by 3 bases, leaving 14 bases between them. Germline loops: CDR1 MDHEN, CDR2 SYDVKM. CDR3 amino acids: CASSPSLGHYGYTF. CDR3 nucleotide sequence: TGTGCCAGCAGCCCGTCCCTGGGGCACTATGGCTACACCTTC.

CDR3 in amino acids: CASSEKTDSGNTIYF. In DNA, the CDR3 is TGCGCCAGCAGTGAAAAGACGGACTCTGGAAACACCATATATTTT. The chain uses TRBV10-2 and TRBJ1-3; D call uncertain. In germline, CDR1 is WSHSY, CDR2 SAAADI. V was cut by 3 bases and J by 0 bases, with 9 bases left in between. CDR3 length: 15 amino acids.

The genes are TRBV10-3 and TRBJ2-7, with 9 positions matching TRBD1. The CDR3 is 13 amino acids. Germline-derived CDR1 and CDR2 are ENHRY and SYGVKD. Trimming at V came to 6 bases and at J to 3 bases, leaving 3 bases not matched to a gene. CDR3 residues: CAIRKDRGYEQYF. The CDR3 DNA is TGTGCCATCAGGAAGGACAGGGGCTACGAGCAGTACTTC.

CDR3: CASSKARVRGVSTEAFF. The CDR3 DNA reads as TGCGCCAGCAGTAAGGCCAGGGTCAGAGGAGTGAGCACTGAAGCTTTCTTT. The chain carries TRBV10-1 and TRBJ1-1, with D perhaps matching TRBD1 (5 bases). The CDR3 has 17 residues. V shed 5 bases and J shed 4 bases, with 23 bases lying between them. Germline-derived CDR1 and CDR2 are WNHNN and SYGVQD (reference sequence).

The V and J genes are TRBV5-1 and TRBJ1-1, with 8 positions matching TRBD1. The CDR3 loop spans 13 amino acids. V lost 0 bases to trimming and J lost 11 bases; unmatched junction nucleotides: 6. Germline V gene data show CDR1 as SGHRS and CDR2 as YFSETQ. Written as DNA, the CDR3 is TGCGCCAGCAGCTTGGATAAACAGGGGGTGGCTTTCTTT. Its protein product is CASSLDKQGVAFF.

V usage is TRBV2 and J usage is TRBJ2-3; 12 positions agree with TRBD2. V shed 6 bases, J shed 4 bases, and the junction held 8 bases outside the gene matches. The length of the CDR3 is 16 residues. From germline, CDR1 is SNHLY and CDR2 FYNNEI. The chain's CDR3 is CASSEVTSGSPDTQYF. The CDR3 DNA reads TGTGCCAGCAGCGAGGTGACTAGCGGGAGCCCAGATACGCAGTATTTT.

V usage is TRBV18 and J usage is TRBJ1-3; D is undetermined. Germline CDR1 is KGHSH and CDR2 is LQKENI. CDR3 length equals 14 residues. The V end was cut by 3 bases, the J end by 0 bases, with 6 bases between. CDR3 nucleotides: TGTGCCAGCTCACCTCAGAGCTCTGGAAACACCATATATTTT. Translation gives CASSPQSSGNTIYF.

J is TRBJ2-7 and V is TRBV4-2, with D unclear. Trimming cost V 4 bases and J 3 bases, with 13 bases left between them. CDR1 is LGHNA, CDR2 YNFKEQ, per germline. The CDR3 length is 14 residues. CDR3 region: CASSLEGLDYEQYF. DNA of the CDR3: TGTGCCAGCAGCCTTGAAGGCCTCGACTACGAGCAGTACTTC.

The chain combines TRBV19 with TRBJ1-5; no reliable D call. CDR1 is LNHDA, CDR2 SQIVND, per germline (reference sequence). This CDR3 contains 15 residues. V was shortened by 3 bases and J by 2 bases, with 11 bases between the two germline ends. The CDR3 loop is CASSMGGRGNQPQHF. The CDR3 DNA reads as TGTGCCAGTAGTATGGGTGGACGGGGCAATCAGCCCCAGCATTTT.

This rearrangement joins TRBV30 to TRBJ1-5; D gene ambiguous. The V and J ends lost 3 bases and 7 bases respectively, with 16 bases between them. The germline CDR1 and CDR2 sequences are GTSNPN and SVGIG (reference sequence). CDR3 length: 14 amino acids. The CDR3 here is CAWSDTLSGQPQHF. The CDR3 nucleotides are TGTGCCTGGAGCGATACCCTAAGCGGACAGCCCCAGCATTTT.

This chain joins TRBV5-1 and TRBJ2-7, with D unresolved. V gave up 9 bases and J gave up 11 bases, with 9 bases separating them. The CDR3 has 8 residues. The V gene's germline CDR1 is SGHRS and CDR2 YFSETQ. CDR3 sequence (DNA): TGCGCCACCGGAAAGGAGTACTTC. Translating it yields CATGKEYF.

J is TRBJ2-3 and V is TRBV5-4; 11 nucleotides match TRBD2. This CDR3 is built from 17 residues. In germline, CDR1 is SGHNT, CDR2 YYREEE (reference sequence). V was pared by 1 base and J by 6 bases, with 10 bases of the junction left unmatched. The CDR3 reads CASSLNLAGGLGDTQYF. The DNA for the CDR3 is TGTGCCAGCAGCTTGAACCTAGCGGGAGGCCTCGGGGATACGCAGTATTTT.

This rearrangement joins TRBV15 to TRBJ1-3, with D perhaps TRBD1 (5 bases). With 6 bases removed from V and 2 bases from J, the gap between germline ends came to 11 bases. This CDR3 has 14 residues. Germline-derived CDR1 and CDR2 are LNHNV and YYDKDF (reference sequence). CDR3 region: CATSLGVAGNTIYF. In nucleotides, the CDR3 is TGTGCCACCAGTCTAGGGGTAGCTGGAAACACCATATATTTT.

The chain has TRBV27 and TRBJ1-3; no clear D. The CDR3 is 13 amino acids. The germline V and J ends were trimmed by 5 bases and 2 bases, with 7 bases remaining between them. CDR1 is MNHEY and CDR2 is SMNVEV in the germline V gene (reference sequence). The CDR3 loop is CASSTSPGNTIYF. The CDR3 DNA is TGTGCCAGCAGTACCTCCCCTGGAAACACCATATATTTT.

This clone was seen a few times. V is TRBV6-5 and J is TRBJ1-4; D call uncertain. Germline V gene sequence: CDR1 MNHEY, CDR2 SVGAGI. The CDR3 is made up of 15 amino acids. Trimming took 4 bases from V and 0 from J, leaving 9 bases between them. The CDR3 here is CASSFQATTNEKLFF. CDR3 coding DNA: TGTGCCAGCAGTTTTCAGGCTACAACTAATGAAAAACTGTTTTTT.

The gene calls are TRBV7-6 and TRBJ2-5; possibly TRBD1 or TRBD2 for D (5 bases each). In germline, CDR1 is SGHVS, CDR2 FNYEAQ. The V and J ends lost 4 bases and 3 bases respectively, with 9 bases between them. The CDR3 covers 13 residues. CDR3 sequence (DNA): TGTGCCAGCAGCTCGGGACCTAAAGAGACCCAGTACTTC. Amino acids: CASSSGPKETQYF.

This chain links TRBV12-5 with TRBJ2-1; D is uncertain. The CDR3 runs to 17 residues. Germline CDR1 LGHNT, CDR2 FRNRAP. V gave up 0 bases and J gave up 0 bases, with 12 bases separating them. The CDR3 DNA is TGTGCTAGTGGTTTGGTACAGAAGTCGAGCTCCTACAATGAGCAGTTCTTC. Its translation is CASGLVQKSSSYNEQFF. The full variable domain, rest sourced from reference TRBV12-5 and TRBJ2-1, is DARVTQTPRHKVTEMGQEVTMRCQPILGHNTVFWYRQTMMQGLELLAYFRNRAPLDDSGMPKDRFSAEMPDATLATLKIQPSEPRDSAVYFCASGLVQKSSSYNEQFFGPGTRLTVL.

The V call is TRBV4-1, the J call TRBJ2-1, with D possibly matching TRBD1 (6 bases). CDR1 MGHRA and CDR2 YSYEKL come from the germline V gene. CDR3 length: 16 residues. Trimming cost V 0 bases and J 0 bases, with 9 bases left between them. The CDR3 protein is CASSQDLGASYNEQFF. In DNA form, the CDR3 reads TGCGCCAGCAGCCAAGATCTGGGGGCCTCCTACAATGAGCAGTTCTTC.

The chain has TRBV6-2 or TRBV6-3 and TRBJ1-2; D remains unclear. V dropped 0 bases and J dropped 7 bases, with 15 bases sitting between them. The germline V gene has CDR1 MNHEY and CDR2 SVGEGT. The CDR3 sequence is 15 residues long. The CDR3 coding sequence is TGTGCCAGCAGTTACTCGGGAAACTTGCCGGCTGGCTACACCTTC. It translates to CASSYSGNLPAGYTF.